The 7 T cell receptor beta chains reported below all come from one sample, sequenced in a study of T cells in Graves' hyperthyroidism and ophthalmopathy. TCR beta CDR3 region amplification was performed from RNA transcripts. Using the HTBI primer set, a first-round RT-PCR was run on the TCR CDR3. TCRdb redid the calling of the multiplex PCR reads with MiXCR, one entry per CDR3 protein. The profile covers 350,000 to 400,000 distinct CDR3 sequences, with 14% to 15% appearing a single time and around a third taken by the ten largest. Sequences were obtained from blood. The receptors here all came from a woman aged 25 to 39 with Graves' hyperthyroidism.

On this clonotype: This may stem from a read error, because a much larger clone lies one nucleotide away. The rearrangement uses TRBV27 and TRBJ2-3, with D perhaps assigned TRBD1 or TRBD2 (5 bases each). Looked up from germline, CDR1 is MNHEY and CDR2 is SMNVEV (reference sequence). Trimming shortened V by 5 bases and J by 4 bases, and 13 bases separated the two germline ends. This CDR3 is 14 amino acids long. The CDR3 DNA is TGTGCCAGCAGTGGGGCGGGCCTTGCAGATACGCAGTATTTT. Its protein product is CASSGAGLADTQYF.

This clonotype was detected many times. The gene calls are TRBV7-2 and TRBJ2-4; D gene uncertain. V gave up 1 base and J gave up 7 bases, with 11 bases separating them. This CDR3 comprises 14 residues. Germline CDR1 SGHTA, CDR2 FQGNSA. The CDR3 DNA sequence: TGTGCCAGCAGCTTAGGGGGTGAAGGGAACATTCAGTACTTC. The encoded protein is CASSLGGEGNIQYF.

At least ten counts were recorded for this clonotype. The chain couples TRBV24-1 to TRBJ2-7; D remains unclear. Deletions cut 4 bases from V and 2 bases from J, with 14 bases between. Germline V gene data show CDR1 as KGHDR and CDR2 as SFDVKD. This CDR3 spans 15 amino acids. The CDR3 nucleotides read TGTGCCACCAGTGACCCAAGGACGGCCGCCTACGAGCAGTACTTC. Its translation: CATSDPRTAAYEQYF.

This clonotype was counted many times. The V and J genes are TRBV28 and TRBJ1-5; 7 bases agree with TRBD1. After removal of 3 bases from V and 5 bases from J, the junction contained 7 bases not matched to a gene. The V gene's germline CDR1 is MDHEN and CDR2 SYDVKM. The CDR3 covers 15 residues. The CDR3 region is CASSLPTGFHQPQHF. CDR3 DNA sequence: TGTGCCAGCAGTTTGCCGACAGGGTTCCATCAGCCCCAGCATTTT.

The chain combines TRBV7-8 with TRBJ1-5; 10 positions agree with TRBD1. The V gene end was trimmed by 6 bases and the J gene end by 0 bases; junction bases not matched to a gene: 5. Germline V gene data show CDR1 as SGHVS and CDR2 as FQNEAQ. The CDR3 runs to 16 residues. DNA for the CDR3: TGTGCCAGCAGAAAGACAGGGGGCTATAGCAATCAGCCCCAGCATTTT. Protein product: CASRKTGGYSNQPQHF.

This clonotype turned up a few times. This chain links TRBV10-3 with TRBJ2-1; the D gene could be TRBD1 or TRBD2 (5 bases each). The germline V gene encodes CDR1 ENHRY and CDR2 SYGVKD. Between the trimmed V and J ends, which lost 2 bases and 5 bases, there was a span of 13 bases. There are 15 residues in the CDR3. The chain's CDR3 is CAISEGGVGNNEQFF. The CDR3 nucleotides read TGTGCCATCAGTGAGGGGGGAGTGGGGAACAATGAGCAGTTCTTC.

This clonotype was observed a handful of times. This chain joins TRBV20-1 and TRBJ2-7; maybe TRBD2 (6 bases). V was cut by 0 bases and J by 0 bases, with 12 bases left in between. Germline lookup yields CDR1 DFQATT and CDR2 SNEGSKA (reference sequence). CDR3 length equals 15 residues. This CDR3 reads CSARDGASVSYEQYF. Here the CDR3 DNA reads TGCAGTGCTAGAGATGGGGCTAGCGTCTCCTACGAGCAGTACTTC.